Listed below are T cell receptor beta chains from one sample, sequenced in a study of cytomegalovirus exposure and HLA in healthy donors. The assay was immunoSEQ multiplex PCR, and TCRdb's table has in-frame clones only and misses some. The repertoire holds 150,000 to 200,000 clones, with around 80% as singletons. The sequencing sample was made of PBMCs. The source is a woman between 18 and 29 years old in good health and CMV-seronegative. Each CDR3 is given with its conserved first and last residue. D genes are given only for firm matches. Part of the rows lack a size; the others show once, few, many or a class for expanded clones.

J gene	D gene	clone size	V gene	CDR3 protein	CDR3 DNA
TRBJ1-1	TRBD1	-	TRBV6-4	CASRHTGVATEAFF	TGTGCCAGCAGGCATACAGGGGTGGCCACTGAAGCTTTCTTT
TRBJ2-2	-	-	TRBV19	CASSIVADTGELFF	TGTGCCAGTAGTATAGTCGCAGATACCGGGGAGCTGTTTTTT
TRBJ1-2	-	-	TRBV6-5	CASSYSVWEAYGYTF	TGTGCCAGCAGTTACTCGGTCTGGGAGGCGTATGGCTACACCTTC
TRBJ1-2	TRBD1	-	TRBV19	CASRGQGGYGYTF	TGTGCCAGTAGGGGACAGGGCGGTTATGGCTACACCTTC
TRBJ1-2	-	-	TRBV15	CATSTGFNYGYTF	TGTGCCACCAGCACGGGGTTTAACTATGGCTACACCTTC
TRBJ2-1	TRBD2	once	TRBV7-2	CASSLAATSGSANEQFF	TGTGCCAGCAGCTTAGCCGCGACTAGCGGGAGTGCCAATGAGCAGTTCTTC
TRBJ2-3	TRBD1	-	TRBV9	CASSVTGGGNTQYF	TGTGCCAGCAGCGTGACAGGGGGCGGGAATACGCAGTATTTT
TRBJ1-5	-	-	TRBV4-3	CASSQLVTGGDQPQHF	TGCGCCAGCAGCCAGTTGGTTACTGGGGGCGATCAGCCCCAGCATTTT
TRBJ1-1	-	-	TRBV7-2	CASSLSVGGEAFF	TGTGCCAGCAGCTTAAGTGTCGGGGGAGAAGCTTTCTTT
TRBJ1-2	TRBD1	-	TRBV18	CASSADRDYGYTF	TGTGCCAGCTCAGCAGACAGGGACTATGGCTACACCTTC
TRBJ2-1	-	-	TRBV7-6	CASSLGAESYNEQFF	TGTGCCAGCAGCCTCGGAGCGGAGTCCTACAATGAGCAGTTCTTC
TRBJ2-5	-	-	TRBV28	CASSFGQFQTYQETQYF	TGTGCCAGCAGTTTCGGACAATTTCAAACGTACCAAGAGACCCAGTACTTC
TRBJ2-7	TRBD1	-	TRBV30	CAWSSGTGYYEQYF	TGTGCCTGGAGTTCCGGGACAGGGTACTACGAGCAGTACTTC
TRBJ2-1	-	-	TRBV7-2	CASSLGGPGQFF	TGTGCCAGCAGCTTAGGGGGGCCCGGGCAGTTCTTC
TRBJ1-5	-	once	TRBV28	CASRGRGGNQPQHF	TGTGCCAGCAGAGGACGGGGGGGCAATCAGCCCCAGCATTTT
TRBJ2-1	TRBD2	-	TRBV2	CASILAGPSNEQFF	TGTGCCAGTATACTAGCGGGGCCCTCCAATGAGCAGTTCTTC
TRBJ2-7	TRBD1	once	TRBV27	CASSLGTGAYEQYF	TGTGCCAGCAGTTTGGGGACAGGGGCCTACGAGCAGTACTTC
TRBJ1-5	TRBD1	-	TRBV7-2	CASSLPTGDSNQPQHF	TGTGCCAGCAGCTTGCCAACAGGGGATAGCAATCAGCCCCAGCATTTT
TRBJ1-1	-	-	TRBV30	CAWSSQANTEAFF	TGTGCCTGGAGTTCTCAGGCAAACACTGAAGCTTTCTTT
TRBJ1-1	TRBD1	few	TRBV2	CATPRGMGTEAFF	TGTGCCACCCCCAGGGGGATGGGAACTGAAGCTTTCTTT
TRBJ1-5	TRBD1	-	TRBV19	CASSPATGTGGTGQPQHF	TGTGCCAGTTCCCCCGCAACCGGGACAGGGGGCACGGGACAGCCCCAGCATTTT
TRBJ1-3	-	few	TRBV7-8	CASSPKNGSPISGNTIYF	TGTGCCAGCAGCCCAAAAAACGGGAGCCCCATCTCTGGAAACACCATATATTTT
TRBJ2-6	-	-	TRBV28	CASSGGWDGANVLTF	TGTGCCAGCAGTGGCGGGTGGGATGGGGCCAACGTCCTGACTTTC
TRBJ1-4	TRBD1	-	TRBV4-1	CASSQADREDEKLFF	TGCGCCAGCAGCCAAGCAGACAGGGAGGATGAAAAACTGTTTTTT
TRBJ2-7	-	-	TRBV6-5	CASSEFWAQYF	TGTGCCAGCAGTGAATTTTGGGCGCAGTACTTC
TRBJ2-7	-	-	TRBV9	CASRDSADSEQYF	TGTGCCAGCAGGGACTCCGCTGACTCCGAGCAGTACTTC
TRBJ1-1	TRBD1	-	TRBV4-1	CASSQEGRGDTEAFF	TGCGCCAGCAGCCAAGAGGGCAGGGGGGACACTGAAGCTTTCTTT
TRBJ1-1	-	-	TRBV2	CASSEDRNTEAFF	TGTGCCAGCAGTGAAGACAGAAACACTGAAGCTTTCTTT
TRBJ2-2	-	-	TRBV30	CAWSVQRGGHPLYTGELFF	TGTGCCTGGAGTGTACAAAGGGGTGGACACCCCCTTTACACCGGGGAGCTGTTTTTT
TRBJ1-4	-	-	TRBV28	CASSPTNEKLFF	TGTGCCAGCAGTCCTACCAATGAAAAACTGTTTTTT
TRBJ2-6	-	-	TRBV7-9	CASSPSGRGRANVLTF	TGTGCCAGCAGCCCGTCCGGGCGGGGGCGGGCCAACGTCCTGACTTTC
TRBJ2-1	-	-	TRBV11-2	CASQDTDNEQFF	TGTGCCTCACAGGACACAGACAATGAGCAGTTCTTC
TRBJ2-5	TRBD1	-	TRBV29-1	CSVEPDRGETQYF	TGCAGCGTTGAACCCGACAGGGGAGAGACCCAGTACTTC
TRBJ2-1	-	-	TRBV5-1	CASSGGRTSIDEQFF	TGCGCCAGCAGCGGGGGGCGGACTAGTATCGATGAGCAGTTCTTC
TRBJ1-2	TRBD1	-	TRBV30	CAWSKGQANYGYTF	TGTGCCTGGAGTAAGGGACAGGCTAACTATGGCTACACCTTC
TRBJ2-7	TRBD1	-	TRBV28	CASSLVGQGTHEQYF	TGTGCCAGCAGTTTGGTGGGACAGGGGACCCACGAGCAGTACTTC
TRBJ2-2	TRBD2	-	TRBV6-5	CASSSSRTSGPGELFF	TGTGCCAGCAGTTCTTCCCGGACTAGCGGGCCCGGGGAGCTGTTTTTT
TRBJ2-1	TRBD2	-	TRBV30	CAWFFRDGGNEQFF	TGTGCCTGGTTTTTCCGGGACGGGGGGAATGAGCAGTTCTTC
TRBJ2-5	-	-	TRBV19	CASSPRGGKQETQYF	TGTGCCAGTAGTCCTCGGGGCGGGAAACAAGAGACCCAGTACTTC
TRBJ2-7	TRBD1	-	TRBV4-3	CASSQESIPDRGAYEQYF	TGCGCCAGCAGCCAAGAATCGATCCCGGACAGGGGAGCCTACGAGCAGTACTTC
TRBJ1-2	TRBD1	-	TRBV29-1	CSVEKTGEYGYTF	TGCAGCGTTGAAAAGACAGGGGAATATGGCTACACCTTC
TRBJ1-1	-	-	TRBV18	CASSPRGRGTEAFF	TGTGCCAGCTCACCACGGGGCAGGGGCACTGAAGCTTTCTTT
TRBJ2-3	TRBD1	-	TRBV28	CASSKRTGATDTQYF	TGTGCCAGCAGTAAACGGACAGGGGCCACAGATACGCAGTATTTT
TRBJ2-3	-	-	TRBV11-2	CASSPLGQITDTQYF	TGTGCCAGCAGCCCCCTCGGACAGATAACAGATACGCAGTATTTT
TRBJ2-3	TRBD2	-	TRBV13	CASSLTGKRGGDTQYF	TGTGCCAGCAGCTTAACGGGCAAGCGGGGAGGGGATACGCAGTATTTT
TRBJ2-1	TRBD2	-	TRBV7-9	CASSPGTSGSYNEQFF	TGTGCCAGCAGCCCCGGGACTAGCGGGAGTTACAATGAGCAGTTCTTC
TRBJ2-5	TRBD2	-	TRBV9	CASSLRGLAGETQYF	TGTGCCAGCAGCTTAAGGGGACTAGCGGGAGAGACCCAGTACTTC
TRBJ2-2	-	-	TRBV19	CASSIQANTGELFF	TGTGCCAGTAGTATCCAGGCAAACACCGGGGAGCTGTTTTTT
TRBJ2-3	TRBD2	-	TRBV11-3	CASRSTSGGGTDTQYF	TGTGCCAGCAGATCAACTAGCGGGGGGGGCACAGATACGCAGTATTTT